Below, 25 T cell receptor beta chains from the same sample are listed, as sequenced in a study of long-term antiretroviral therapy in people with HIV. Version v3.0 of the immunoSEQ assay was performed at survey level. The data were produced by immunoSEQ multiplex PCR, yet TCRdb's version contains in-frame clones alone and is incomplete. The profile shows approximately 13,000 clones, more than 75% of them singletons. The sequenced sample was unsorted PBMCs, obtained 3.1 years after starting antiretroviral therapy. These receptors were obtained from a man in his forties with HIV.

This chain connects TRBV5-1 to TRBJ1-6, with 8 nucleotides matching TRBD1. The CDR3 covers 18 residues. The V gene's germline CDR1 is SGHRS and CDR2 YFSETQ. Trimming took 0 bases from V and 7 from J; bases not matched to a gene: 12. The CDR3 DNA reads TGCGCCAGCAGCTTGGTGGCAGGGGGCAATGCGGCGAATTCACCCCTCCACTTT. It is translated as CASSLVAGGNAANSPLHF.

The chain carries TRBV5-1 and TRBJ2-1, with a tentative D call TRBD2 (5 bases). V lost 0 bases and J lost 5, with 12 bases in between. The CDR3 consists of 15 residues. The germline gives CDR1 SGHRS, CDR2 YFSETQ. CDR3: CASSLGSSPHNEQFF. The CDR3 nucleotides read TGCGCCAGCAGCTTGGGTTCTAGCCCCCACAATGAGCAGTTCTTC.

This clone appeared a few times. The genes are TRBV27 and TRBJ1-6; a weak D match, TRBD1 (5 bases). V lost 5 bases to trimming and J lost 7 bases, with 15 bases between them. Per the germline V gene, CDR1 is MNHEY and CDR2 is SMNVEV (reference sequence). The CDR3 has 15 residues. The CDR3 region has the DNA TGTGCCAGCAGTGCCTCATGGGGGGGAAATTCACCCCTCCACTTT. Translated: CASSASWGGNSPLHF.

The chain combines TRBV9 with TRBJ2-2; D could derive from TRBD1 or TRBD2 (5 bases each). From germline, CDR1 is SGDLS and CDR2 YYNGEE. CDR3 size: 17 residues. Trimming took 0 bases from V and 6 from J, leaving 18 bases between them. The CDR3 sequence is CASSVGGGGVGAGELFF. For the CDR3, the DNA is TGTGCCAGCAGCGTAGGAGGTGGGGGAGTCGGAGCCGGGGAGCTGTTTTTT.

The chain has TRBV27 and TRBJ1-1, with D perhaps matching TRBD1 (5 bases). V gave up 5 bases and J gave up 4 bases, with 14 bases separating them. CDR3 length equals 14 residues. Germline V gives CDR1 MNHEY, CDR2 SMNVEV (reference sequence). CDR3 amino acids: CASSALDSRTEAFF. In DNA, the CDR3 is TGTGCCAGCAGTGCCCTTGACAGTCGCACTGAAGCTTTCTTT.

This clone was counted once. The chain employs TRBV29-1 and TRBJ2-3; D might be TRBD2 (5 bases). The ends were cut back, 0 bases at V and 0 bases at J, with 16 bases in the middle. From germline, CDR1 is SQVTM and CDR2 ANQGSEA. There are 17 residues in the CDR3. The CDR3 bases are TGCAGCGTTGAAGATGCCCGCGGAGGTGAGAGCACAGATACGCAGTATTTT. Translated: CSVEDARGGESTDTQYF.

This chain uses TRBV27 with TRBJ2-1, with D possibly TRBD1 on 6 matching bases. Germline V gene sequence: CDR1 MNHEY, CDR2 SMNVEV (reference sequence). Trimming stripped 3 bases from V and 2 bases from J, with 14 bases between. The CDR3 is made up of 16 amino acids. CDR3 region: CASSLVTGGTYNEQFF. The CDR3 DNA follows: TGTGCCAGCAGTTTGGTGACAGGCGGAACCTACAATGAGCAGTTCTTC.

The rearrangement uses TRBV5-1 and TRBJ1-4, with D unclear. The CDR3 sequence is 16 residues long. The germline V gene has CDR1 SGHRS and CDR2 YFSETQ. Trimming removed 1 base from V and 0 bases from J, with 10 bases in between. The chain's CDR3 is CASSLRALATNEKLFF. The CDR3 DNA follows: TGCGCCAGCAGCTTGAGGGCGCTTGCAACTAATGAAAAACTGTTTTTT.

The CDR3 reads CASSEGIAGGTDTQYF. CDR3 bases: TGTGCCAGCAGTGAAGGAATAGCGGGGGGCACAGATACGCAGTATTTT. V is TRBV2 and J is TRBJ2-3, with 9 positions matching TRBD2. The CDR3 is 16 amino acids. Germline V lookup: CDR1 SNHLY, CDR2 FYNNEI. The ends lost 1 base at V and 1 base at J; junction bases unmatched: 3.

This chain uses TRBV18 with TRBJ1-1, with 10 bases matching TRBD1. The CDR3 spans 14 residues. Germline trimming cut 4 bases from V and 7 bases from J; bases unmatched to any gene: 6. Per germline, CDR1 KGHSH and CDR2 LQKENI. The CDR3 loop is CASSRDRGRGEAFF. Here the CDR3 DNA reads TGTGCCAGCTCACGGGACAGGGGAAGGGGTGAAGCTTTCTTT.

The chain links TRBV13 to TRBJ2-7, with TRBD1 matching over 7 bases. The CDR3 length is 13 residues. The V and J ends lost 5 bases and 5 bases, in that order; junction bases with no gene match: 6. Germline V gene sequence: CDR1 PRHDT, CDR2 FYEKMQ (reference sequence). The CDR3 DNA reads as TGTGCCAGCAGCCCCGACAGGGCCGACGAGCAGTACTTC. This translates into CASSPDRADEQYF.

This clone was seen once. The chain combines TRBV19 with TRBJ1-1; D is undetermined. The CDR3 contains 13 residues. Trimming pared 8 bases from V and 2 bases from J, leaving 12 bases between. The germline CDR1 and CDR2 sequences are LNHDA and SQIVND (reference sequence). The DNA for the CDR3 is TGTGCCAGTTCAGAGTTTCTCAACACTGAAGCTTTCTTT. It codes for CASSEFLNTEAFF.

The CDR3 nucleotides are TGTGCCAGGGGTAAAGAGACTAACTATGGCTACACCTTC. Residues: CARGKETNYGYTF. The chain recombines TRBV2 with TRBJ1-2, with D hard to call. The germline V gene encodes CDR1 SNHLY and CDR2 FYNNEI. The CDR3 is made up of 13 amino acids. The germline V and J ends were trimmed by 9 bases and 0 bases, with 11 bases remaining between them.

This chain uses TRBV19 with TRBJ1-2; TRBD1 is a possible D gene (5 bases). This CDR3 is 13 amino acids long. Trimming took 9 bases from V and 8 from J, leaving 19 bases between them. The germline V gene encodes CDR1 LNHDA and CDR2 SQIVND (reference sequence). The CDR3 here is CASTFDLGGGYTF. The CDR3 DNA sequence: TGTGCCAGCACCTTCGATCTTGGGGGAGGCTACACCTTC. Drawing the rest from reference TRBV19 and TRBJ1-2, the complete variable domain is DGGITQSPKYLFRKEGQNVTLSCEQNLNHDAMYWYRQDPGQGLRLIYYSQIVNDFQKGDIAEGYSVSREKKESFPLTVTSAQKNPTAFYLCASTFDLGGGYTFGSGTRLTVV.

This rearrangement joins TRBV19 to TRBJ1-6; 7 positions agree with TRBD1. Germline CDR1 LNHDA, CDR2 SQIVND (reference sequence). V lost 7 bases, J lost 4 bases, and 4 bases stayed unmatched. The CDR3 is made up of 14 amino acids. The CDR3 DNA is TGTGCCAGTACCGACAGGGCTTATAATTCACCCCTCCACTTT. Translated: CASTDRAYNSPLHF. The full variable domain, completed using reference TRBV19 and TRBJ1-6, is DGGITQSPKYLFRKEGQNVTLSCEQNLNHDAMYWYRQDPGQGLRLIYYSQIVNDFQKGDIAEGYSVSREKKESFPLTVTSAQKNPTAFYLCASTDRAYNSPLHFGNGTRLTVT.

The rearrangement joins TRBV4-1 to TRBJ1-1; TRBD1 might be the D (5 bases). The CDR3 consists of 14 residues. V was pared by 3 bases and J by 0 bases, with 8 bases between. Per germline, CDR1 MGHRA and CDR2 YSYEKL. CDR3 nucleotide sequence: TGCGCCAGCAGCCACGGGGCCATGAACACTGAAGCTTTCTTT. Translation gives CASSHGAMNTEAFF.

The table lists this clone with a count of one. The chain couples TRBV5-1 to TRBJ1-1; no reliable D call. V shed 0 bases and J shed 2 bases, with 8 bases lying between them. Germline CDR1 SGHRS, CDR2 YFSETQ. CDR3 length: 14 residues. CDR3 loop: CASSLVRGNTEAFF. DNA of the CDR3: TGCGCCAGCAGCTTGGTTCGGGGAAACACTGAAGCTTTCTTT. The full variable domain, rest sourced from reference TRBV5-1 and TRBJ1-1, is KAGVTQTPRYLIKTRGQQVTLSCSPISGHRSVSWYQQTPGQGLQFLFEYFSETQRNKGNFPGRFSGRQFSNSRSEMNVSTLELGDSALYLCASSLVRGNTEAFFGQGTRLTVV.

The CDR3 DNA reads TGTGCCAGCAGCCCCCTGGGACAGGGGGCGCGGGGCTACACCTTC. It yields the protein CASSPLGQGARGYTF. The chain joins TRBV7-3 to TRBJ1-2, with 12 bases that match TRBD1. CDR1 and CDR2 from the germline V gene are SGHTA and FQGTGA. V dropped 5 bases and J dropped 8; count of bases not matched to a gene: 9. The CDR3 consists of 15 residues. The full variable domain, in which reference TRBV7-3 and TRBJ1-2 provide the parts outside the CDR3, is GAGVSQTPSNKVTEKGKYVELRCDPISGHTALYWYRQSLGQGPEFLIYFQGTGAADDSGLPNDRFFAVRPEGSVSTLKIQRTERGDSAVYLCASSPLGQGARGYTFGSGTRLTVV.

V is TRBV7-9 and J is TRBJ1-4, with D hard to call. CDR1 and CDR2 from the germline V gene are SEHNR and FQNEAQ (reference sequence). There are 15 residues in the CDR3. V gave up 5 bases and J gave up 1 base, with 11 bases separating them. CDR3 protein: CASSRLGGTNEKLFF. In DNA, the CDR3 is TGTGCCAGCAGCCGCCTGGGAGGAACTAATGAAAAACTGTTTTTT.

This clone was counted once. V usage is TRBV27 and J usage is TRBJ1-1; 10 bases match TRBD1. J lost 2 bases, V lost 5 bases, and 5 bases had no gene match. CDR1 MNHEY and CDR2 SMNVEV come from the germline V gene (reference sequence). The CDR3 spans 15 residues. The CDR3 sequence is CASSPMTGGNTEAFF. In nucleotides, the CDR3 is TGTGCCAGCAGTCCGATGACAGGGGGCAACACTGAAGCTTTCTTT.

The rearrangement joins TRBV4-1 to TRBJ1-1; TRBD1 matches 11 bases. The germline V gene encodes CDR1 MGHRA and CDR2 YSYEKL. There are 15 residues in the CDR3. After removal of 4 bases from V and 5 bases from J, the junction contained 6 bases not matched to a gene. The CDR3 region is CASSPSGQGATEAFF. In nucleotides, the CDR3 is TGCGCCAGCAGCCCTTCAGGACAGGGGGCAACTGAAGCTTTCTTT.

This clone has a handful of counts. The chain recombines TRBV9 with TRBJ2-1, with 8 bases identical to TRBD2. The germline gives CDR1 SGDLS, CDR2 YYNGEE. CDR3 size: 15 residues. V trimming: 4 bases; J trimming: 10 bases; junction bases outside the gene matches: 13. CDR3 sequence: CASSPPRVAGREQFF. The DNA for the CDR3 is TGTGCCAGCAGCCCCCCGCGGGTAGCGGGAAGAGAGCAGTTCTTC.

This clone came up once. V and J are TRBV14 and TRBJ1-5, with D possibly matching TRBD1 (5 bases). The CDR3 extends over 14 amino acids. Germline V gives CDR1 SGHDN, CDR2 FVKESK. Trimming shortened V by 0 bases and J by 8 bases, and 11 bases separated the two germline ends. The CDR3 region is CASSQEGGFEPQHF. The DNA of the CDR3 is TGTGCCAGCAGCCAAGAGGGGGGTTTCGAGCCCCAGCATTTT.

The gene calls are TRBV29-1 and TRBJ1-2; D remains unclear. The CDR3 consists of 14 residues. Germline CDR1 reads SQVTM; CDR2 reads ANQGSEA. V lost 2 bases, J lost 8 bases, and 18 bases lay in between. The CDR3 region is CSVESFGTIGGYTF. The DNA for the CDR3 is TGCAGCGTTGAATCTTTTGGCACCATAGGAGGCTACACCTTC.

The chain carries TRBV7-3 and TRBJ2-2; 10 bases are shared with TRBD2. CDR3 length equals 16 residues. CDR1 and CDR2 (germline): SGHTA, FQGTGA. With 2 bases clipped from V and 5 bases from J, the junction kept 5 bases outside the gene matches. CDR3 bases: TGTGCCAGCAGCTTATCTAGCGGGGGATTTACCGGGGAGCTGTTTTTT. Its translation is CASSLSSGGFTGELFF.